The source of this TCR beta chain is a study of radiation and T cells in renal cell carcinoma. In regard to this clone: Its antigen is unknown.

Germline assignment: CDR1 SGHAT and CDR2 FQNNGV. The CDR3 loop spans 15 amino acids. Between the trimmed V and J ends, which lost 3 bases and 9 bases, there was a span of 18 bases. The assay was immunoSEQ multiplex PCR, and TCRdb's table has in-frame clones only and misses some. The repertoire has around 160,000 clones, roughly nine tenths of them found once; the top ten carry around 4%. Regarding time point: baseline pretreatment blood. As to treatment: 15 Gy SBRT to primary tumor, nephrectomy 4 weeks later. Serial blood draws occurred at baseline and 2 and 4 weeks post-SBRT. The patient's renal cell carcinoma had clear cell pathology. Findings and caveats of the study: In blood, top tumor clones expanded by 2 weeks, shrinking by 4. Without pretreatment biopsies, baseline tumor clonotype presence was undetermined.

The J gene is TRBJ2-4, the V gene TRBV11-2; a possible D gene is TRBD2 (6 bases). The TCR comes from a woman in her seventies with renal cell carcinoma. The sequenced sample was blood, obtained from a patient whose treatment included radiotherapy and nephrectomy. This chain's CDR3 is CASSFQGAKGGIQYF. In nucleotides, the CDR3 is TGTGCCAGCAGCTTCCAGGGTGCGAAGGGAGGCATTCAGTACTTC.